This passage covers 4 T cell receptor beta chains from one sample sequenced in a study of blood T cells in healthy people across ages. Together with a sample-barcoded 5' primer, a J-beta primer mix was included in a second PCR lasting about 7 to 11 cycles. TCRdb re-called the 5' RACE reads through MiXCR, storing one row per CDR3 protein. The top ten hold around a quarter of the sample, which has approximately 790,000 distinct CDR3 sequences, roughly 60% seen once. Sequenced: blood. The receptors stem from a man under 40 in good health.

In nucleotides, the CDR3 is TGTGCCATCAGTGAGGACAGTTCAGATACGCAGTATTTT. It specifies CAISEDSSDTQYF. The V and J genes are TRBV10-3 and TRBJ2-3, with D perhaps TRBD1 (5 bases). The V gene lost 2 bases and the J gene lost 4 bases, with 7 bases spanning the gap. The length of the CDR3 is 13 residues. CDR1 ENHRY and CDR2 SYGVKD come from the germline V gene.

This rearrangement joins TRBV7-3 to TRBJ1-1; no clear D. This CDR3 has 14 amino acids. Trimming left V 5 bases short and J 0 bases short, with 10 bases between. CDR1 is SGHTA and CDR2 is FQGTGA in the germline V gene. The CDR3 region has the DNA TGTGCCAGCAGCCTAAACGGGGTGAACACTGAAGCTTTCTTT. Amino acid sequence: CASSLNGVNTEAFF.

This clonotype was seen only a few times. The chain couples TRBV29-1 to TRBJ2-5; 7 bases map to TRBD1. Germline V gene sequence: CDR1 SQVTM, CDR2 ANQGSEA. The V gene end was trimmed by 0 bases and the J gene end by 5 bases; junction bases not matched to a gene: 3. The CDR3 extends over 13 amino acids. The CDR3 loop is CSVEDEQGETQYF. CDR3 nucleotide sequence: TGCAGCGTTGAAGATGAACAGGGGGAGACCCAGTACTTC.

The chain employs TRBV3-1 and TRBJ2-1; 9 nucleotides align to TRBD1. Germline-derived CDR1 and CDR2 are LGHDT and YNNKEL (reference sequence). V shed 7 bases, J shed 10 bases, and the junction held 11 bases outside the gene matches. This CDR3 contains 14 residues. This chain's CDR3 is CASKSQGASYEQFF. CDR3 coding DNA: TGTGCCAGCAAGTCACAGGGGGCATCCTACGAGCAGTTCTTC.